These 29 T cell receptor beta chains were all obtained from the same sample, sequenced in a study of T cell repertoires in cytomegalovirus infection. TCRdb analysed the reads with MiXCR anew, one entry per CDR3 protein. Of roughly 230,000 distinct CDR3 sequences in the sample, around 6.6% were seen once. The specimen was PBMCs. These receptor sequences come from a human donor in good health (CMV status not recorded). Some clones in this sample may be carry-over from other donors' samples.

Ten or more counts support this clonotype. The V and J genes are TRBV28 and TRBJ1-1; D unresolved. CDR1 and CDR2 from the germline V gene are MDHEN and SYDVKM. This CDR3 is 14 amino acids long. The CDR3 sequence: CASGEELGNTEAFF. CDR3 sequence (DNA): TGTGCTAGCGGCGAGGAGTTAGGAAACACTGAAGCTTTCTTT.

Only a few counts were recorded for this clonotype. The J gene is TRBJ2-4, the V gene TRBV20-1; D possibly uses TRBD1 or TRBD2 (6 bases each). Germline V gives CDR1 DFQATT, CDR2 SNEGSKA (reference sequence). CDR3 length: 13 residues. Between the trimmed V and J ends, which lost 6 bases and 5 bases, there was a span of 14 bases. CDR3 DNA: TGCAGTGCCAGTCTCGGGGGCCAAAACATTCAGTACTTC. Translating gives CSASLGGQNIQYF.

The CDR3 sequence: CASRFRDGGSYEQYF. The CDR3 DNA is TGTGCCAGCAGGTTTCGGGACGGGGGTTCCTACGAGCAGTACTTC. V is TRBV11-1 and J is TRBJ2-7; D might be TRBD2 (6 bases). V shed 6 bases and J shed 1 base, with 16 bases lying between them. Looked up from germline, CDR1 is SGHAT and CDR2 is FQDESV (reference sequence). The CDR3 covers 15 residues.

This clonotype has at least ten counts. The junction shows a germline mismatch at one end, possibly a read error. CDR3 protein: CASSPPGLSYEQYF. CDR3 in DNA: TGTGCCAGCAGTCCCCCGGGCCTCTCCTATGAGCAGTACTTC. This sequence joins TRBV7-2 and TRBJ2-7; no clear D gene. The length of the CDR3 is 14 residues. Germline V lookup: CDR1 SGHTA, CDR2 FQGNSA.

The table lists this clonotype with many counts. The gene calls are TRBV15 and TRBJ2-7, with 9 bases that match TRBD1. The J segment lost 9 bases and the V segment lost 0 bases, leaving 9 bases of the junction unmatched. Germline V gene sequence: CDR1 LNHNV, CDR2 YYDKDF (reference sequence). The CDR3 is 15 residues long. This CDR3 is CATSRDPGTGNRQYF. Here the CDR3 DNA reads TGTGCCACCAGCAGAGATCCTGGGACAGGGAATAGGCAGTACTTC. The entire variable domain, with the rest obtained from reference TRBV15 and TRBJ2-7, is as follows: DAMVIQNPRYQVTQFGKPVTLSCSQTLNHNVMYWYQQKSSQAPKLLFHYYDKDFNNEADTPDNFQSRRPNTSFCFLDIRSPGLGDTAMYLCATSRDPGTGNRQYFGPGTRLTVT.

The chain carries TRBV9 and TRBJ2-4; D possibly corresponds to TRBD2 (6 bases). The CDR3 is made up of 15 amino acids. Germline values: CDR1 SGDLS, CDR2 YYNGEE. V was shortened by 5 bases and J by 6 bases, with 18 bases between the two germline ends. The CDR3: CASSNRVGGSNIQYF. CDR3 DNA sequence: TGTGCCAGCAGTAACCGGGTAGGAGGGTCAAACATTCAGTACTTC.

The CDR3 here is CATPGKDRGEHGYTF. As DNA, the CDR3 is TGTGCCACCCCTGGTAAAGACAGGGGCGAACATGGCTACACCTTC. The chain carries TRBV28 and TRBJ1-2; TRBD1 aligns across 8 bases. The V gene's germline CDR1 is MDHEN and CDR2 SYDVKM. The CDR3 contains 15 residues. With 10 bases clipped from V and 6 bases from J, the junction kept 16 bases outside the gene matches.

This clonotype was picked up a small number of times. The chain combines TRBV6-2 or TRBV6-3 with TRBJ2-7; D is possibly TRBD2 (5 bases). The CDR3 length is 15 residues. V lost 6 bases and J 0 bases, leaving 15 bases between the germline ends. The germline V gene has CDR1 MNHEY and CDR2 SVGEGT. CDR3 amino acids: CASSPGESFSYEQYF. CDR3 nucleotide sequence: TGTGCCAGCAGCCCCGGGGAGAGTTTCTCCTACGAGCAGTACTTC.

This clonotype came up many times. The chain joins TRBV28 to TRBJ2-7; D remains ambiguous. With 6 bases removed from V and 3 bases from J, the gap between germline ends came to 6 bases. This CDR3 has 11 amino acids. CDR1 is MDHEN, CDR2 SYDVKM, per germline. CDR3 DNA: TGTGCCAGCAGACGTAACTACGAGCAGTACTTC. It yields the protein CASRRNYEQYF.

The rearrangement links TRBV9 to TRBJ1-6; D unresolved. CDR3 size: 13 residues. Germline V gene sequence: CDR1 SGDLS, CDR2 YYNGEE. Trimming took 0 bases from V and 10 from J, leaving 8 bases between them. The CDR3 is CASSVGERSPLHF. For the CDR3, the DNA is TGTGCCAGCAGCGTAGGGGAAAGGTCACCCCTCCACTTT.

This clonotype was observed at least ten times. This chain joins TRBV27 and TRBJ1-1; no definite D call. CDR3 length: 13 amino acids. Per germline, CDR1 MNHEY and CDR2 SMNVEV (reference sequence). V was cut by 5 bases and J by 4 bases, with 11 bases left in between. The DNA for the CDR3 is TGTGCCAGCAGTCGCGGGGTTCTCACTGAAGCTTTCTTT. Amino acid sequence: CASSRGVLTEAFF.

In the case of this clonotype: A much larger clone differs by one base, so this may be a read error. The genes are TRBV2 and TRBJ1-1; tentative D call: TRBD1 (6 bases). Germline V gene data show CDR1 as SNHLY and CDR2 as FYNNEI. CDR3 size: 13 residues. Written as DNA, the CDR3 is TGTGCCAGCAGTACAGGGATGGCCACTGGAGCTTTCTTT. Translation: CASSTGMATGAFF.

This sequence joins TRBV11-2 and TRBJ1-1; D remains unclear. This CDR3 has 17 residues. Germline CDR1 is SGHAT and CDR2 is FQNNGV. Trimming cost V 1 base and J 0 bases, with 15 bases left between them. The CDR3 region has the DNA TGTGCCAGCAGCTTAGGAGTGGCAGCCGGTTTGAACACTGAAGCTTTCTTT. Translation gives CASSLGVAAGLNTEAFF.

This clonotype was picked up many times. V usage is TRBV10-3 and J usage is TRBJ1-1; D unresolved. The V and J ends lost 0 bases and 0 bases respectively, with 8 bases between them. Germline values: CDR1 ENHRY, CDR2 SYGVKD. The length of the CDR3 is 15 residues. This chain's CDR3 is CAISESDRMNTEAFF. The DNA for the CDR3 is TGTGCCATCAGTGAGTCAGACCGTATGAACACTGAAGCTTTCTTT.

This clonotype has ten or more counts. The chain recombines TRBV6-2 or TRBV6-3 with TRBJ2-5; D may be TRBD1 (5 bases). Germline assignment: CDR1 MNHEY and CDR2 SVGEGT. The V end was cut by 4 bases, the J end by 2 bases, with 11 bases between. The CDR3 length is 14 residues. The CDR3 sequence: CASSFARTQETQYF. CDR3 DNA: TGTGCCAGCAGTTTTGCGAGGACACAAGAGACCCAGTACTTC.

Only a few counts were recorded for this clonotype. The gene calls are TRBV29-1 and TRBJ2-3, with 10 bases that match TRBD1. The CDR3 runs to 13 residues. V gave up 6 bases and J gave up 10 bases; unmatched junction bases: 10. CDR1 is SQVTM, CDR2 ANQGSEA, per germline. CDR3 sequence reads: CSVRKGQGFAQYF. The CDR3 nucleotides are TGCAGCGTCCGTAAGGGACAGGGGTTTGCGCAGTATTTT.

This clonotype is judged medium-sized. The CDR3 sequence is CASSFSGGATDTQYF. CDR3 nucleotides: TGTGCCAGCAGTTTTAGCGGGGGGGCCACAGATACGCAGTATTTT. The rearrangement joins TRBV7-2 to TRBJ2-3, with 11 bases identical to TRBD2. Per the germline V gene, CDR1 is SGHTA and CDR2 is FQGNSA. The CDR3 has 15 amino acids. Germline trimming cut 6 bases from V and 2 bases from J; bases unmatched to any gene: 4. The variable domain in full, completed from reference TRBV7-2 and TRBJ2-3, reads GAGVSQSPSNKVTEKGKDVELRCDPISGHTALYWYRQSLGQGLEFLIYFQGNSAPDKSGLPSDRFSAERTGGSVSTLTIQRTQQEDSAVYLCASSFSGGATDTQYFGPGTRLTVL.

At least ten counts were recorded for this clonotype. The chain couples TRBV5-6 to TRBJ2-6; D might be TRBD1 or TRBD2, each matching 6 bases. Germline CDR1 reads SGHDT; CDR2 reads YYEEEE. This CDR3 spans 19 amino acids. Trimming left V 4 bases short and J 4 bases short, with 24 bases between. The CDR3 DNA reads TGTGCCAGCAGCCTTTTTGGGACACCGGGAGCCGGAGGGGCCAACGTCCTGACTTTC. Amino acid sequence: CASSLFGTPGAGGANVLTF.

This clonotype was found a few times. The V and J genes are TRBV11-2 and TRBJ2-5, with a tentative D call TRBD1 (6 bases). This CDR3 region has 14 residues. Germline V gene data show CDR1 as SGHAT and CDR2 as FQNNGV. Trimming removed 9 bases from V and 5 bases from J, with 19 bases in between. CDR3 sequence (DNA): TGTGCCAGTGGAAAAGGACAGCCCGGGGAGACCCAGTACTTC. This translates into CASGKGQPGETQYF.

This clonotype was seen many times. The chain combines TRBV30 with TRBJ2-7, with TRBD1 matching 8 bases. Trimming at V came to 0 bases and at J to 5 bases, leaving 3 bases not matched to a gene. Germline CDR1 and CDR2: GTSNPN and SVGIG (reference sequence). CDR3 length equals 13 residues. The CDR3 spells CAWSVDRVNEQYF. CDR3 sequence (DNA): TGTGCCTGGAGTGTGGACAGGGTAAACGAGCAGTACTTC. The entire variable domain, with the rest obtained from reference TRBV30 and TRBJ2-7, is as follows: SQTIHQWPATLVQPVGSPLSLECTVEGTSNPNLYWYRQAAGRGLQLLFYSVGIGQISSEVPQNLSASRPQDRQFILSSKKLLLSDSGFYLCAWSVDRVNEQYFGPGTRLTVT.

This clonotype was seen at least ten times. The rearrangement links TRBV7-6 to TRBJ2-7; D ambiguous. The CDR3 covers 12 residues. The germline V gene has CDR1 SGHVS and CDR2 FNYEAQ. V was trimmed by 1 base and J by 7 bases, leaving 8 bases between them. The CDR3 spells CASSLVMGEQYF. The DNA of the CDR3 is TGTGCCAGCAGCTTAGTTATGGGGGAGCAGTACTTC.

V and J are TRBV3-1 and TRBJ1-2; D is unclear. Trimming stripped 4 bases from V and 0 bases from J, with 12 bases between. This CDR3 is 15 amino acids long. The germline gives CDR1 LGHDT, CDR2 YNNKEL (reference sequence). CDR3 nucleotides: TGTGCCAGCAGCCCACGGACGCAAACTAACTATGGCTACACCTTC. Translation gives CASSPRTQTNYGYTF.

This clonotype came up many times. The chain carries TRBV27 and TRBJ1-1; TRBD1 matches 8 bases. Germline CDR1 is MNHEY and CDR2 is SMNVEV (reference sequence). Losses at the gene ends were 6 bases for V and 2 bases for J; bases not matched to a gene: 11. CDR3 length equals 16 residues. This CDR3 reads CASSKSPGQGNTEAFF. CDR3 coding DNA: TGTGCCAGCAGCAAAAGTCCTGGACAGGGCAACACTGAAGCTTTCTTT.

This clonotype occurred a few times. The chain joins TRBV29-1 to TRBJ2-1; D uncertain. The CDR3 sequence is 13 residues long. Germline loops: CDR1 SQVTM, CDR2 ANQGSEA. The V and J ends lost 0 bases and 8 bases respectively, with 11 bases between them. CDR3: CSVEDLTLHEQFF. Written as DNA, the CDR3 is TGCAGCGTTGAAGATCTGACATTGCATGAGCAGTTCTTC.

This clonotype was seen many times. CDR3 region: CASSYSRGLNNSPLHF. DNA of the CDR3: TGTGCCAGCAGTTACTCGAGGGGCTTGAATAATTCACCCCTCCACTTT. The chain recombines TRBV6-2 or TRBV6-3 with TRBJ1-6; D might be TRBD1 (5 bases). The CDR3 has 16 residues. The germline CDR1 and CDR2 sequences are MNHEY and SVGEGT. Trimming took off 0 bases at V and 5 bases at J, with 11 bases between the two ends.

This clonotype was detected ten times or more. The chain uses TRBV14 and TRBJ2-7; D could derive from TRBD1 or TRBD2 (6 bases each). Germline V gene data show CDR1 as SGHDN and CDR2 as FVKESK. This CDR3 is built from 12 residues. Trimming took 3 bases from V and 12 from J, leaving 15 bases between them. The CDR3 here is CASSQFLGGLYF. The CDR3 nucleotides read TGTGCCAGCAGCCAGTTTTTGGGGGGCTTGTACTTC. The entire variable domain, with the rest obtained from reference TRBV14 and TRBJ2-7, is as follows: EAGVTQFPSHSVIEKGQTVTLRCDPISGHDNLYWYRRVMGKEIKFLLHFVKESKQDESGMPNNRFLAERTGGTYSTLKVQPAELEDSGVYFCASSQFLGGLYFGPGTRLTVT.

The chain links TRBV6-2 or TRBV6-3 to TRBJ1-2; perhaps TRBD1 as D (5 bases). The CDR3 spans 16 residues. CDR1 is MNHEY and CDR2 is SVGEGT in the germline V gene. Trimming stripped 2 bases from V and 6 bases from J, with 19 bases between. The CDR3 DNA follows: TGTGCCAGCAGTTACCTTGGATACCCTGGGGGTGATGGCTACACCTTC. This translates into CASSYLGYPGGDGYTF.

In this sample, this clonotype turned up many times. The J gene is TRBJ1-1, the V gene TRBV29-1, with 8 bases identical to TRBD1. Germline V gives CDR1 SQVTM, CDR2 ANQGSEA. V shed 2 bases, J shed 5 bases, and the junction held 4 bases outside the gene matches. This CDR3 is built from 13 residues. The CDR3 DNA sequence: TGCAGCGTTGAATCCACAGGGGGAACTGAAGCTTTCTTT. Protein product: CSVESTGGTEAFF.

This clonotype appeared many times. The genes are TRBV5-4 and TRBJ1-6; no definite D call. Germline V gene sequence: CDR1 SGHNT, CDR2 YYREEE (reference sequence). The CDR3 sequence is 12 residues long. Trimming took off 4 bases at V and 13 bases at J, with 12 bases between the two ends. The CDR3 region has the DNA TGTGCCAGCAGCCCCTTAGCCGGGCCCCTCCACTTT. As protein: CASSPLAGPLHF.